This T cell receptor (beta chain) derives from a study of cytomegalovirus exposure and HLA in healthy donors. Study at large: Of around 410 genotyped donors, roughly 76% grouped in the Caucasian-associated ancestry cluster. Whole-study results and caveats: Associated with HLA alleles at 0.05 false discovery rate in a later analysis were around 15,000 TCR beta sequences. HLA-A and HLA-B allele assignments for most subjects were reportedly predicted accurately using TCR beta sequences.

Healthy bone marrow donors made up the donors. PCR involved 60 Vbeta and 13 Jbeta primers. Only in-frame clones appear in the TCRdb table, and some are missing; sequencing was by immunoSEQ multiplex PCR. This table holds 120,000 or so clones, roughly 82% found once. Details on this clone: Antigen specificity is unknown.

Per germline, CDR1 SGHAT and CDR2 FQNNGV. This CDR3 has 15 residues. V was shortened by 8 bases and J by 3 bases, with 17 bases between the two germline ends. The sequencing input was PBMCs. The chain employs TRBV11-2 and TRBJ1-3; weak D call: TRBD1 (6 bases). This receptor was identified in a man aged 18 to 29 in good health and CMV-seropositive. CDR3 nucleotide sequence: TGTGCCAGCGGACATCTCAGGGGTAGTGGAAACACCATATATTTT. It encodes CASGHLRGSGNTIYF.